This entry features one T cell receptor (beta chain) sequence. Using immunoSEQ multiplex PCR, the repertoire was profiled, and TCRdb retains in-frame clones only, with some absent. The table lists over 200,000 clones, roughly nine tenths of them singletons. This entry comes from a study of blood T cell repertoires in COVID-19. CDR1 and CDR2 from the germline V gene are GTSNPN and SVGIG (reference sequence). V dropped 2 bases and J dropped 2 bases, with 10 bases sitting between them. The CDR3 is 14 amino acids. The chain recombines TRBV30 with TRBJ2-1; a weak D match, TRBD2 (5 bases). Material for sequencing was peripheral blood. The receptor's source is a man in his forties or fifties with acute or convalescent COVID-19. The CDR3 protein is CAWSRVATYNEQFF. CDR3 in DNA: TGTGCCTGGAGTAGGGTAGCGACCTACAATGAGCAGTTCTTC.